The rows below give T cell receptor beta chains drawn from one sample of a study of blood T cell repertoires in COVID-19. Measured with immunoSEQ multiplex PCR; TCRdb has only the in-frame clones, and not every one. The sample carries about 73,000 clones, about 79% recorded once. The sequenced sample consisted of peripheral blood. All receptors derive from a woman aged 55-70 years with acute or convalescent COVID-19. Each CDR3 is given with its conserved first and last residue. A D gene is named only where the DNA matches it firmly. The size entry is marked missing in some rows and otherwise reads once, few, many or a size class.

J gene: TRBJ1-2; D gene: NA; clone size: NA; V gene: TRBV7-3; CDR3 length: 16; CDR3 protein: CASSLTGIESGYGYTF; CDR3 DNA: TGTGCCAGCAGCTTAACAGGCATTGAGTCGGGCTATGGCTACACCTTC
J gene: TRBJ1-6; D gene: TRBD1; clone size: few; V gene: TRBV13; CDR3 length: 14; CDR3 protein: CASLPSDRGSPLHF; CDR3 DNA: TGTGCCAGCCTCCCGTCGGACAGGGGTTCACCCCTCCACTTT
J gene: TRBJ2-2; D gene: TRBD1; clone size: many; V gene: TRBV29-1; CDR3 length: 18; CDR3 protein: CSVGARGISSGTTGELFF; CDR3 DNA: TGCAGCGTTGGGGCCAGGGGGATATCCTCCGGGACCACCGGGGAGCTGTTTTTT
J gene: TRBJ2-3; D gene: TRBD1; clone size: NA; V gene: TRBV6-5; CDR3 length: 15; CDR3 protein: CASRSGGRVTDTQYF; CDR3 DNA: TGTGCCAGCAGATCAGGGGGCAGGGTGACAGATACGCAGTATTTT
J gene: TRBJ2-2; D gene: NA; clone size: once; V gene: TRBV7-3; CDR3 length: 13; CDR3 protein: CASSLQGTGELFF; CDR3 DNA: TGTGCCAGCAGCTTACAGGGGACCGGGGAGCTGTTTTTT
J gene: TRBJ2-7; D gene: NA; clone size: few; V gene: TRBV9; CDR3 length: 16; CDR3 protein: CASSRGGSKNTYEQYF; CDR3 DNA: TGTGCCAGCAGTCGTGGAGGGAGCAAAAACACCTACGAGCAGTACTTC
J gene: TRBJ2-2; D gene: NA; clone size: NA; V gene: TRBV18; CDR3 length: 15; CDR3 protein: CASSPPRARTGELFF; CDR3 DNA: TGTGCCAGCTCACCCCCCAGGGCCAGGACCGGGGAGCTGTTTTTT
J gene: TRBJ1-3; D gene: NA; clone size: NA; V gene: TRBV5-1; CDR3 length: 15; CDR3 protein: CASSYDSRSGNTIYF; CDR3 DNA: TGCGCCAGCAGCTACGACTCCCGCTCTGGAAACACCATATATTTT
J gene: TRBJ2-7; D gene: NA; clone size: few; V gene: TRBV4-1; CDR3 length: 15; CDR3 protein: CASSQDPVRAREQYF; CDR3 DNA: TGCGCCAGCAGCCAAGATCCGGTCCGAGCGCGCGAGCAGTACTTC
J gene: TRBJ2-1; D gene: NA; clone size: once; V gene: TRBV6-2/TRBV6-3; CDR3 length: 12; CDR3 protein: CASSYWRNEQFF; CDR3 DNA: TGTGCCAGCAGTTACTGGCGGAATGAGCAGTTCTTC
J gene: TRBJ2-7; D gene: NA; clone size: NA; V gene: TRBV19; CDR3 length: 13; CDR3 protein: CASSRAAGYEQYF; CDR3 DNA: TGTGCCAGTAGTAGGGCTGCGGGCTACGAGCAGTACTTC
J gene: TRBJ1-5; D gene: NA; clone size: NA; V gene: TRBV28; CDR3 length: 13; CDR3 protein: CASRTGSGQPQHF; CDR3 DNA: TGTGCCAGCAGAACAGGGTCGGGTCAGCCCCAGCATTTT
J gene: TRBJ2-5; D gene: NA; clone size: NA; V gene: TRBV12-3/TRBV12-4; CDR3 length: 13; CDR3 protein: CASSLRQQETQYF; CDR3 DNA: TGTGCCAGCAGTTTGAGGCAGCAAGAGACCCAGTACTTC
J gene: TRBJ2-1; D gene: NA; clone size: once; V gene: TRBV13; CDR3 length: 14; CDR3 protein: CASSVGLLNNEQFF; CDR3 DNA: TGTGCCAGCAGCGTGGGACTCCTCAACAATGAGCAGTTCTTC
J gene: TRBJ1-1; D gene: NA; clone size: NA; V gene: TRBV10-3; CDR3 length: 16; CDR3 protein: CAISESGGRTGTEAFF; CDR3 DNA: TGTGCCATCAGTGAGTCAGGCGGAAGAACAGGAACTGAAGCTTTCTTT
J gene: TRBJ2-2; D gene: NA; clone size: NA; V gene: TRBV5-1; CDR3 length: 15; CDR3 protein: CASSFRVGGPGELFF; CDR3 DNA: TGCGCCAGCAGCTTCAGGGTCGGTGGGCCCGGGGAGCTGTTTTTT